A single sample is the source of the 23 T cell receptor beta chains below, sequenced in a study of control samples from healthy donors and cancer patients. The assay was immunoSEQ multiplex PCR, and TCRdb's table has in-frame clones only and misses some. The sample has a few hundred thousand clones, 75% to 95% seen once. What was sequenced was PBMCs. These receptors were collected from a man in his forties or fifties with head and neck cancer.

The chain carries TRBV11-2 and TRBJ1-2; D possibly corresponds to TRBD1 (6 bases). V was shortened by 0 bases and J by 4 bases, with 18 bases between the two germline ends. Per germline, CDR1 SGHAT and CDR2 FQNNGV. This CDR3 is built from 17 residues. The CDR3 DNA sequence: TGTGCCAGCAGCTTAGATGGAGTGGTGGGGGGCACCTATGGCTACACCTTC. It translates to CASSLDGVVGGTYGYTF.

The chain joins TRBV29-1 to TRBJ1-1; no clear D. CDR1 and CDR2 from the germline V gene are SQVTM and ANQGSEA. V gave up 0 bases and J gave up 8 bases, with 13 bases separating them. CDR3 length: 13 residues. The CDR3 sequence is CSVEDPFSQEAFF. In DNA form, the CDR3 reads TGCAGCGTTGAAGATCCCTTCAGCCAGGAAGCTTTCTTT. Together with reference TRBV29-1 and TRBJ1-1, the CDR3 gives the full variable domain: SAVISQKPSRDICQRGTSLTIQCQVDSQVTMMFWYRQQPGQSLTLIATANQGSEATYESGFVIDKFPISRPNLTFSTLTVSNMSPEDSSIYLCSVEDPFSQEAFFGQGTRLTVV.

CDR3 nucleotide sequence: TGCGCCAGCAGCCAAGATGGGTCGATCTTCACAGTTGCAACTAATGAAAAACTGTTTTTT. Amino acid sequence: CASSQDGSIFTVATNEKLFF. The genes are TRBV4-1 and TRBJ1-4; D is unresolved. V was trimmed by 0 bases and J by 0 bases, leaving 20 bases between them. Germline CDR1 is MGHRA and CDR2 is YSYEKL. The CDR3 contains 20 residues.

V is TRBV18 and J is TRBJ2-3; TRBD2 might be the D (7 bases). Between the trimmed V and J ends, which lost 3 bases and 2 bases, there was a span of 15 bases. CDR1 and CDR2 from the germline V gene are KGHSH and LQKENI. The CDR3 is made up of 16 amino acids. This CDR3 is CASSPPRGASTDTQYF. The CDR3, as DNA: TGTGCCAGCTCACCCCCCCGGGGGGCCTCCACAGATACGCAGTATTTT.

The chain couples TRBV7-9 to TRBJ2-5, with D maybe TRBD1 (7 bases). The CDR3 is 13 amino acids. Germline V gives CDR1 SEHNR, CDR2 FQNEAQ (reference sequence). Trimming left V 5 bases short and J 5 bases short, with 12 bases between. CDR3 protein: CASSEPGGETQYF. The CDR3 bases are TGTGCCAGCAGCGAACCAGGGGGGGAGACCCAGTACTTC.

This chain connects TRBV3-1 (or the pseudogene TRBV3-2) to TRBJ2-1, with 11 bases aligning to TRBD2. CDR1 and CDR2 from the germline V gene are LGHDT and YNNKEL (reference sequence). CDR3 length: 16 residues. V was clipped by 2 bases and J by 7 bases; unmatched bases: 7. This chain's CDR3 is CASSQPSSGRANEQFF. The DNA for the CDR3 is TGTGCCAGCAGCCAACCTAGTAGCGGGAGGGCTAATGAGCAGTTCTTC.

The chain links TRBV6-2 or TRBV6-3 to TRBJ2-1; TRBD1 matches 7 bases. The CDR3 runs to 16 residues. CDR1 is MNHEY, CDR2 SVGEGT, per germline. The J segment lost 2 bases and the V segment lost 6 bases, leaving 10 bases of the junction unmatched. For the CDR3, the DNA is TGTGCCAGCAGCCCTTACCGGCAGGGGGCCTACAATGAGCAGTTCTTC. It yields the protein CASSPYRQGAYNEQFF.

The chain combines TRBV27 with TRBJ2-7, with a possible D match to TRBD2 (5 bases). With 3 bases removed from V and 5 bases from J, the gap between germline ends came to 8 bases. This CDR3 comprises 12 residues. Germline V gene data show CDR1 as MNHEY and CDR2 as SMNVEV (reference sequence). CDR3 region: CASSFAGDEQYF. The CDR3 nucleotides read TGTGCCAGCAGTTTCGCCGGGGACGAGCAGTACTTC.

The chain carries TRBV7-2 and TRBJ2-6; D remains unclear. The CDR3 is 14 amino acids. Germline V CDR1 and CDR2: SGHTA, FQGNSA. Between the trimmed V and J ends, which lost 5 bases and 4 bases, there was a span of 9 bases. CDR3 DNA: TGTGCCAGCAGCCTATTGGGGGGGGCCAACGTCCTGACTTTC. Its translation is CASSLLGGANVLTF.

The rearrangement joins TRBV25-1 to TRBJ2-7; 8 nucleotides match TRBD1. V trimming: 4 bases; J trimming: 2 bases; junction bases outside the gene matches: 10. Germline V gene lookup returns CDR1 MGHDK and CDR2 SYGVNS. The CDR3 is 16 amino acids. The CDR3 bases are TGTGCCAGCAGTGGGACAGGGATTAGTAGGACCTACGAGCAGTACTTC. Its protein is CASSGTGISRTYEQYF.

This clone was counted a single time. The CDR3 DNA follows: TGTGCCAGCAGGCTCGGGACAGTGGCGAACACCGGGGAGCTGTTTTTT. Protein product: CASRLGTVANTGELFF. The genes are TRBV2 and TRBJ2-2, with 7 nucleotides matching TRBD1. This CDR3 contains 16 residues. J lost 0 bases, V lost 6 bases, and 7 bases had no gene match. Germline values: CDR1 SNHLY, CDR2 FYNNEI.

The rearrangement links TRBV18 to TRBJ2-7; no reliable D call. V lost 8 bases, J lost 2 bases, and 10 bases lay in between. Germline V gene lookup returns CDR1 KGHSH and CDR2 LQKENI. This CDR3 has 12 amino acids. In nucleotides, the CDR3 is TGTGCCAGCCGGGCTGTCGCCTACGAGCAGTACTTC. This gives the protein CASRAVAYEQYF.

The chain uses TRBV10-3 and TRBJ1-6; TRBD1 might be the D (6 bases). Germline-derived CDR1 and CDR2 are ENHRY and SYGVKD. The V gene lost 6 bases and the J gene lost 7 bases, with 16 bases spanning the gap. The CDR3 runs to 15 residues. The CDR3 DNA sequence: TGTGCCATCAGGAAGTCAGGGGCCGACAATTCACCCCTCCACTTT. It codes for CAIRKSGADNSPLHF.

The rearrangement uses TRBV7-8 and TRBJ2-7; 11 nucleotides agree with TRBD1. Germline CDR1 is SGHVS and CDR2 is FQNEAQ. The junction had 11 bases not matched to a gene; V was cut back by 3 bases and J by 4 bases. The CDR3 sequence is 17 residues long. CDR3 nucleotides: TGTGCCAGCAGCTTGAACCGGGACAGGGGGGATGAATACGAGCAGTACTTC. Translation gives CASSLNRDRGDEYEQYF.

A remark on this clone: The same CDR3 also results from other DNA sequences found in this sample. The CDR3: CASSPPSYEQYF. CDR3 sequence (DNA): TGTGCCAGCTCACCCCCGAGTTACGAGCAGTACTTC. This chain joins TRBV18 and TRBJ2-7, with D uncertain. V was shortened by 3 bases and J by 4 bases, with 7 bases between the two germline ends. This CDR3 spans 12 amino acids. Germline lookup yields CDR1 KGHSH and CDR2 LQKENI.

Concerning this clone itself: A read error may produce the germline difference seen at one junction end. V is TRBV6-1 and J is TRBJ2-7; no firm D call. The CDR3 has 11 residues. From germline, CDR1 is MNHNS and CDR2 SASEGT. The CDR3 sequence: CATSEAYEQYF. CDR3 nucleotide sequence: TGTGCCACCAGTGAGGCCTACGAGCAGTACTTC.

This chain connects TRBV3-1 (or the pseudogene TRBV3-2) to TRBJ2-3; 7 positions match TRBD2. The CDR3 loop spans 14 amino acids. The V gene's germline CDR1 is LGHDT and CDR2 YNNKEL (reference sequence). V gave up 4 bases and J gave up 4 bases; unmatched junction bases: 5. CDR3 DNA: TGTGCCAGCAGCCTTCTCCGGGAGGCAGATACGCAGTATTTT. Protein product: CASSLLREADTQYF.

This chain uses TRBV27 with TRBJ2-5; the D gene is possibly TRBD2 (5 bases). This CDR3 comprises 14 residues. The germline V gene encodes CDR1 MNHEY and CDR2 SMNVEV (reference sequence). V lost 3 bases and J 5 bases, leaving 13 bases between the germline ends. The CDR3 loop is CASSFHGGSETQYF. The CDR3 DNA is TGTGCCAGCAGTTTCCACGGAGGATCGGAGACCCAGTACTTC.

The V call is TRBV7-9, the J call TRBJ1-4, with TRBD1 identical over 9 bases. The CDR3 is 12 residues long. Germline V gives CDR1 SEHNR, CDR2 FQNEAQ (reference sequence). V was pared by 1 base and J by 17 bases, with 5 bases of the junction left unmatched. DNA of the CDR3: TGTGCCAGCAGCTTAGGACAGGGGGAGACTTTTTTT. It specifies CASSLGQGETFF.

The chain recombines TRBV19 with TRBJ1-5, with D maybe TRBD1 (5 bases). The CDR3 covers 15 residues. CDR1 is LNHDA and CDR2 is SQIVND in the germline V gene (reference sequence). The V end was cut by 5 bases, the J end by 2 bases, with 13 bases between. The CDR3 DNA reads TGTGCCAGTAGTTACGGGAGCAGGGGCAATCAGCCCCAGCATTTT. Translated: CASSYGSRGNQPQHF.

This clone has only one observation. This chain uses TRBV14 with TRBJ1-1, with D hard to call. Deletions cut 5 bases from V and 3 bases from J, with 13 bases between. The germline V gene encodes CDR1 SGHDN and CDR2 FVKESK. CDR3 length: 14 residues. The CDR3 DNA is TGTGCCAGCAGCGCCACAGCGCTGCACACTGAAGCTTTCTTT. Its translation: CASSATALHTEAFF.

The chain links TRBV9 to TRBJ2-7, with TRBD2 matching 8 bases. The CDR3 has 14 residues. The V and J ends lost 5 bases and 0 bases, in that order; junction bases with no gene match: 4. Looked up from germline, CDR1 is SGDLS and CDR2 is YYNGEE. CDR3 bases: TGTGCCAGCAGACCGAGCGGGAGCTCCTACGAGCAGTACTTC. It is translated as CASRPSGSSYEQYF. Based on the CDR3 plus reference TRBV9 and TRBJ2-7, the full variable domain is DSGVTQTPKHLITATGQRVTLRCSPRSGDLSVYWYQQSLDQGLQFLIQYYNGEERAKGNILERFSAQQFPDLHSELNLSSLELGDSALYFCASRPSGSSYEQYFGPGTRLTVT.

The chain is built from TRBV28 and TRBJ2-7, with D possibly being TRBD2 (6 bases). This CDR3 region has 16 residues. Germline values: CDR1 MDHEN, CDR2 SYDVKM. The V end was cut by 3 bases, the J end by 0 bases, with 15 bases between. The CDR3 coding sequence is TGTGCCAGCAGTTTTGTAGGCGCGGGGACCTCCTACGAGCAGTACTTC. The encoded protein is CASSFVGAGTSYEQYF.